This T cell receptor beta chain was identified in a study of T cells in Graves' hyperthyroidism and ophthalmopathy. From RNA transcripts, TCR beta CDR3 regions were amplified. TCR CDR3 regions were first amplified by RT-PCR with HTBI primers. Via MiXCR, TCRdb re-called the multiplex PCR reads, giving one row per CDR3 protein. The sample shows almost 600,000 distinct CDR3 sequences, around 46% of them seen only once. V lost 6 bases to trimming and J lost 6 bases, with 15 bases between them. Per germline, CDR1 SGHDN and CDR2 FVKESK. This CDR3 contains 14 residues. Broader study findings: In validation, the model predicted ophthalmopathy. These predictions came a median approximately six months before onset.

Regarding this clonotype: As yet, its antigen is unknown.

The hyperthyroidism patients had all been newly diagnosed, and their disease duration was under 2 months. Their ages ranged from 18 to 65 years. This TCR was recovered from a young woman with Graves' hyperthyroidism. This sequence joins TRBV14 and TRBJ1-3; a possible D gene is TRBD1 (6 bases). Sequencing was performed on peripheral blood or thyroid tissue (not recorded which). In DNA, the CDR3 is TGTGCCAGCAGTTTAGGGGGAGCTGAAAACACCATATATTTT. Translating gives CASSLGGAENTIYF.